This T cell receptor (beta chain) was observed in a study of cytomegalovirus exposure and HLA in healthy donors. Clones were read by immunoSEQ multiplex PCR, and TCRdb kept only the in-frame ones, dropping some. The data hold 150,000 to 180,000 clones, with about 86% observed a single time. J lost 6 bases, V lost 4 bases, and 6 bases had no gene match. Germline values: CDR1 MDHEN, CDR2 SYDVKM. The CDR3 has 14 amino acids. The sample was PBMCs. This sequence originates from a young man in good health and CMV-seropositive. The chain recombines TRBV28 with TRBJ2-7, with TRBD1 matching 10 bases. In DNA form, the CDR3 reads TGTGCCAGCAGTTCGGGGACAGGGGTCGCCGAGCAGTACTTC. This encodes CASSSGTGVAEQYF.